Here is one T cell receptor (beta chain) with its context. Its target is unknown. The data were taken from a study of cytomegalovirus exposure and HLA in healthy donors. Findings and caveats of the study: Later analysis identified 16,951 TCR beta sequences associated with HLA alleles, using a false discovery rate threshold of 0.05. Prediction of most subjects' HLA-A and HLA-B alleles by TCR beta sequences was reportedly accurate. With further analysis later on, most CMV-associated TCR beta chains appeared HLA-restricted.

This CDR3 has 18 residues. Losses at the gene ends were 3 bases for V and 0 bases for J; bases not matched to a gene: 11. Germline CDR1 and CDR2: SGHTA and FQGNSA. Vbeta (60) and Jbeta (13) primers were used in the PCR. Assay: immunoSEQ multiplex PCR; the TCRdb copy retains only in-frame clones and omits some. This table lists around 64,000 clones. The chain has TRBV7-2 and TRBJ1-3, with 7 nucleotides matching TRBD1. The specimen sequenced was PBMCs. The receptor's source is a female donor in good health and CMV-seropositive. The CDR3 region is CASSFPRDRLPSGNTIYF. In DNA, the CDR3 is TGTGCCAGCAGCTTCCCCCGGGACAGACTGCCCTCTGGAAACACCATATATTTT.